This T cell receptor (beta chain) was retrieved from a study of OX40 agonist ivuxolimab in advanced cancers. Broader study findings: Expansion of clones was among the lowest in partial responders at 0.1-3.0 mg/kg.

On this clone: The antigen is not known.

Using immunoSEQ multiplex PCR, the repertoire was profiled, and TCRdb retains in-frame clones only, with some absent. This table holds roughly 28,000 clones, about 80% found once. Trimming stripped 6 bases from V and 5 bases from J, with 16 bases between. Germline CDR1 and CDR2: SNHLY and FYNNEI. CDR3 length: 15 amino acids. The source is an adult with an advanced solid tumor such as melanoma, head and neck, liver or kidney cancer. Source: CD4+ or CD8+ T cells sorted from blood, taken in a trial of the OX40 agonist ivuxolimab. The rearrangement uses TRBV2 and TRBJ2-2, with D hard to call. In DNA, the CDR3 is TGTGCCAGCAGGGCCCGCGAAGGTCTAACCGGGGAGCTGTTTTTT. Translation gives CASRAREGLTGELFF.